Each of the 2 T cell receptor beta chains below was sequenced from the same sample in a study of blood T cell repertoires in COVID-19. Generated by immunoSEQ multiplex PCR, the TCRdb table keeps only in-frame clones and is missing some. Of approximately 35,000 clones in the sample, almost 90% were seen once. Input material: peripheral blood. Receptors were obtained from a human donor in a cohort sampled during active COVID-19.

The chain carries TRBV12-3 or TRBV12-4 and TRBJ1-6; D may be TRBD1 (6 bases). Deletions cut 2 bases from V and 7 bases from J, with 6 bases between. The CDR3 covers 13 residues. The CDR3 protein is CASSLRGNSPLHF. For the CDR3, the DNA is TGTGCCAGCAGTTTAAGGGGGAATTCACCCCTCCACTTT.

The rearrangement links TRBV5-1 to TRBJ2-1; 10 bases map to TRBD2. Germline V gives CDR1 SGHRS, CDR2 YFSETQ. This CDR3 is 15 amino acids long. V lost 0 bases and J lost 6; bases outside the gene matches: 3. In DNA, the CDR3 is TGCGCCAGCAGCTTGGGGCTAGCGGGGGTCAATGAGCAGTTCTTC. Translating it yields CASSLGLAGVNEQFF.